This T cell receptor (beta chain) was captured by sequencing in a study of blood T cell repertoires in COVID-19. The CDR3 is 15 residues long. Germline assignment: CDR1 MNHEY and CDR2 SVGEGT. V gave up 5 bases and J gave up 3 bases; unmatched junction bases: 4. TCRdb's table, derived via immunoSEQ multiplex PCR, lists solely in-frame clones and lacks some. The sample lists approximately 300,000 clones; 80% to 90% were seen once. The TCR sequence derives from a woman in her thirties or forties with acute or convalescent COVID-19. The rearrangement links TRBV6-2 or TRBV6-3 to TRBJ1-3; 10 nucleotides agree with TRBD1. Sequencing was done on a sample of peripheral blood. The CDR3 nucleotides read TGTGCCAGCAGTCGGGACAGGGGTGGTGGAAACACCATATATTTT. This codes for CASSRDRGGGNTIYF.